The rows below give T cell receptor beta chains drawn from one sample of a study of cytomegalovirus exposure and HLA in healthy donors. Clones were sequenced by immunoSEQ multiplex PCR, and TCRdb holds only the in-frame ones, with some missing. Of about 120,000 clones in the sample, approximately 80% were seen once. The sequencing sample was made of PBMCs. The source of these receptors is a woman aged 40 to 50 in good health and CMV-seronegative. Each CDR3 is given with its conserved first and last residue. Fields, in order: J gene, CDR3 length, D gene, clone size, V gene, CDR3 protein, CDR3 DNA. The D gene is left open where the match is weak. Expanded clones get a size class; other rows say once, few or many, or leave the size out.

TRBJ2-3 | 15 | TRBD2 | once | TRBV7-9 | CASSLRGTHTDTQYF | TGTGCCAGCAGCCTGCGGGGGACCCACACAGATACGCAGTATTTT
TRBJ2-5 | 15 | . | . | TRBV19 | CASSPWGDSQETQYF | TGTGCCAGTAGCCCTTGGGGGGACAGCCAAGAGACCCAGTACTTC
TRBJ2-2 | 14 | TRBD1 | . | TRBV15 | CATLDRVNTGELFF | TGTGCCACCCTCGACAGGGTGAACACCGGGGAGCTGTTTTTT
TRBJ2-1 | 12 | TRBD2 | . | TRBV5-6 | CASSLTSGEQFF | TGTGCCAGCAGCTTGACTAGCGGTGAGCAGTTCTTC
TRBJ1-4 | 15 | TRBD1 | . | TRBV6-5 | CASRKDRGRGEKLFF | TGTGCCAGCAGAAAGGACAGGGGGCGGGGTGAAAAACTGTTTTTT
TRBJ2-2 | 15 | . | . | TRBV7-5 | CARSFRQGYAGELFF | TGTGCCAGAAGCTTTCGACAGGGGTACGCCGGGGAGCTGTTTTTT
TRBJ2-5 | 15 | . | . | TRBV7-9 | CASSPPLALGETQYF | TGTGCCAGCAGCCCACCCTTAGCGTTAGGAGAGACCCAGTACTTC
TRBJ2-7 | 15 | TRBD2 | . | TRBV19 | CASRTIAGEPYEQYF | TGTGCCAGTAGAACAATAGCGGGGGAGCCCTACGAGCAGTACTTC
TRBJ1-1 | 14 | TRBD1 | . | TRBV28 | CASSLGGQGAGAFF | TGTGCCAGCAGTTTGGGGGGGCAGGGGGCGGGAGCTTTCTTT
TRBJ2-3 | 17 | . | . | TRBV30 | CAWSLIFGRNGADTQYF | TGTGCCTGGAGCTTGATCTTTGGGAGAAACGGGGCAGATACGCAGTATTTT
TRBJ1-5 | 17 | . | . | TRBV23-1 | CASSQFPGDQGNQPQHF | TGCGCCAGCAGTCAATTTCCAGGGGATCAGGGCAATCAGCCCCAGCATTTT
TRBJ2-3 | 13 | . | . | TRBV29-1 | CPGRRARTDTQYF | TGCCCGGGGAGGAGGGCGAGGACAGATACGCAGTATTTT
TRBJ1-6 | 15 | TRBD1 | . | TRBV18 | CASSLQGLRDSPLHF | TGTGCCAGCTCACTACAGGGGCTTCGGGATTCACCCCTCCACTTT
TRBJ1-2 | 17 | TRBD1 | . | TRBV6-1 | CASSGTLDRGSNYGYTF | TGTGCCAGCAGTGGCACTTTGGACAGGGGGTCTAACTATGGCTACACCTTC